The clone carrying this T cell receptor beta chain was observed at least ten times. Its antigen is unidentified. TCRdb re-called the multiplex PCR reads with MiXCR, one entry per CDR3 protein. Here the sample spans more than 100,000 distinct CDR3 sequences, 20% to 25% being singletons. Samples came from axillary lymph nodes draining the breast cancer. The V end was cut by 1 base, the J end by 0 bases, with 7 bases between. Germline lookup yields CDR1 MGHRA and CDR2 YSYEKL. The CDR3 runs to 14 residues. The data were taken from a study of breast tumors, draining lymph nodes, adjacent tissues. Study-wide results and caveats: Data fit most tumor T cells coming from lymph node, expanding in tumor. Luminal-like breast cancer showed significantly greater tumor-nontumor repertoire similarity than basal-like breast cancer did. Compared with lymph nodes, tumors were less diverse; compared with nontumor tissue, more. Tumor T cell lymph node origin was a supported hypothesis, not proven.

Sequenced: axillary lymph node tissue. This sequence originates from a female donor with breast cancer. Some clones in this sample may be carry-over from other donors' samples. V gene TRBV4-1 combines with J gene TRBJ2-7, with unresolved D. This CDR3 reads CASSQGSGSYEQYF. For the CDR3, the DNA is TGCGCCAGCAGCCAAGGCTCAGGCTCCTACGAGCAGTACTTC.